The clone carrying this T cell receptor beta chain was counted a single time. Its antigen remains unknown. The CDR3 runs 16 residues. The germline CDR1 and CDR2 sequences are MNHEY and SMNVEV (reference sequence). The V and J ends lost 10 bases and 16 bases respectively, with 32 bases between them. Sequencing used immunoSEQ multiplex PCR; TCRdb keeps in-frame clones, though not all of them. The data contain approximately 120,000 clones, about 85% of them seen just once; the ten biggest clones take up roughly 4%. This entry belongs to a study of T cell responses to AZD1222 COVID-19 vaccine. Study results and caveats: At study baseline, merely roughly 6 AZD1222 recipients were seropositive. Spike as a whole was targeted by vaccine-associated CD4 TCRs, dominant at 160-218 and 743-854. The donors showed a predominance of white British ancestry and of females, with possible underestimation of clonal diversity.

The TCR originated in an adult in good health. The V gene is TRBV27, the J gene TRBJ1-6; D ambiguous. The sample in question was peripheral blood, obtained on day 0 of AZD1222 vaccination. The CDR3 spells CATEEAELLQRSKLHF. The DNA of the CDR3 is TGTGCCACCGAAGAGGCCGAATTATTACAGCGGAGCAAGCTCCACTTT.